The 13 T cell receptor beta chains reported below all come from one sample, sequenced in a study of blood T cell repertoires in COVID-19. Produced via immunoSEQ multiplex PCR; TCRdb's table is partial and in-frame only. The data show some 200,000 clones, with roughly 76% seen just once and around 8.9% held by the top ten. The sample consisted of peripheral blood. The receptors were sampled from a woman aged 50 to 60 with active or convalescent COVID-19.

The chain has TRBV7-9 and TRBJ2-1, with TRBD1 matching 10 bases. From germline, CDR1 is SEHNR and CDR2 FQNEAQ (reference sequence). CDR3 length: 15 residues. With 5 bases clipped from V and 5 bases from J, the junction kept 6 bases outside the gene matches. The CDR3 is CASSRRGQGNNEQFF. CDR3 nucleotide sequence: TGTGCCAGCAGCCGTCGGGGACAGGGGAACAATGAGCAGTTCTTC.

V is TRBV9 and J is TRBJ1-6; perhaps TRBD1 as D (6 bases). V was pared by 4 bases and J by 9 bases, with 14 bases between. This CDR3 has 14 residues. CDR1 and CDR2 (germline): SGDLS, YYNGEE. CDR3 DNA: TGTGCCAGCAGCAACACAGGGCTACTTTCACCCCTCCACTTT. It is translated as CASSNTGLLSPLHF.

This chain links TRBV7-8 with TRBJ2-7, with a weak D call TRBD2 (5 bases). The V gene's germline CDR1 is SGHVS and CDR2 FQNEAQ. V lost 2 bases and J lost 3, with 23 bases in between. The CDR3 totals 18 residues. CDR3 amino acids: CASSLSSLLSGRFYEQYF. The CDR3 region has the DNA TGTGCCAGCAGCTTAAGCAGCCTGCTGAGCGGCCGATTCTACGAGCAGTACTTC.

A remark on this clone: At one end the junction does not follow the germline gene, possibly because of a read error. This chain joins TRBV7-2 and TRBJ2-7, with D perhaps TRBD2 (5 bases). Per germline, CDR1 SGHTA and CDR2 FQGNSA. The CDR3 loop spans 13 amino acids. CDR3 coding DNA: TGTGCCAGCAGCCTAGCCTCAGGTGGAGAGCAGTACTTC. It encodes CASSLASGGEQYF.

This chain joins TRBV5-6 and TRBJ2-5; D gene ambiguous. This CDR3 spans 14 amino acids. Germline V CDR1 and CDR2: SGHDT, YYEEEE. Trimming took off 0 bases at V and 7 bases at J, with 13 bases between the two ends. CDR3 region: CASSLVVRRGTQYF. The CDR3 coding sequence is TGTGCCAGCAGCTTGGTAGTGAGAAGAGGGACCCAGTACTTC.

The rearrangement uses TRBV7-9 and TRBJ1-1; TRBD1 aligns across 11 bases. This CDR3 has 15 amino acids. J was trimmed by 6 bases and V by 5 bases; bases with no gene match: 8. Germline-derived CDR1 and CDR2 are SEHNR and FQNEAQ (reference sequence). CDR3 sequence (DNA): TGTGCCAGCAGCGGACGGACAGGGGGCGTCGCTGAAGCTTTCTTT. This gives the protein CASSGRTGGVAEAFF.

The chain employs TRBV12-5 and TRBJ2-7; 9 nucleotides line up with TRBD1. Germline V gives CDR1 LGHNT, CDR2 FRNRAP. The CDR3 has 15 residues. Trimming took 5 bases from V and 3 from J; bases not matched to a gene: 8. This CDR3 reads CASGPLTGGIYEQYF. The CDR3 coding sequence is TGTGCTAGTGGTCCCTTGACAGGGGGTATCTACGAGCAGTACTTC.

The J gene is TRBJ1-2, the V gene TRBV18, with 7 positions matching TRBD1. After removal of 3 bases from V and 5 bases from J, the junction contained 3 bases not matched to a gene. CDR1 is KGHSH, CDR2 LQKENI, per germline. CDR3 size: 13 residues. CDR3 amino acids: CASSPGQLYGYTF. CDR3 nucleotides: TGTGCCAGCTCACCGGGACAGCTGTATGGCTACACCTTC.

The chain has TRBV5-1 and TRBJ2-7; D gene ambiguous. V was shortened by 8 bases and J by 0 bases, with 18 bases between the two germline ends. This CDR3 is built from 15 residues. Germline V gene sequence: CDR1 SGHRS, CDR2 YFSETQ. The CDR3 region has the DNA TGCGCCAGAAGTTGTCAGGTTTACAGCTCCTACGAGCAGTACTTC. This sequence encodes CARSCQVYSSYEQYF.

The rearrangement uses TRBV6-6 and TRBJ1-1; no clear D gene. The CDR3 covers 13 residues. The germline V gene has CDR1 MNHNY and CDR2 SVGAGI (reference sequence). The V gene lost 6 bases and the J gene lost 4 bases, with 12 bases spanning the gap. The CDR3 DNA reads as TGTGCCAGCAGCCCAGCGCACACCACTGAAGCTTTCTTT. Its translation is CASSPAHTTEAFF.

The chain uses TRBV7-9 and TRBJ2-7; D gene ambiguous. From germline, CDR1 is SEHNR and CDR2 FQNEAQ (reference sequence). The CDR3 runs 15 residues. Trimming cost V 1 base and J 0 bases, with 10 bases left between them. CDR3 bases: TGTGCCAGCAGCTTAGTCGACGGGTTCTCCTACGAGCAGTACTTC. It codes for CASSLVDGFSYEQYF. Supplemented by reference TRBV7-9 and TRBJ2-7, the full variable domain reads DTGVSQNPRHKITKRGQNVTFRCDPISEHNRLYWYRQTLGQGPEFLTYFQNEAQLEKSRLLSDRFSAERPKGSFSTLEIQRTEQGDSAMYLCASSLVDGFSYEQYFGPGTRLTVT.

This rearrangement joins TRBV3-1 (or the pseudogene TRBV3-2) to TRBJ2-5; 12 positions agree with TRBD2. Germline-derived CDR1 and CDR2 are LGHDT and YNNKEL (reference sequence). CDR3 length equals 15 residues. V lost 1 base to trimming and J lost 4 bases; unmatched junction nucleotides: 1. CDR3 nucleotide sequence: TGTGCCAGCAGCCAAGCTAGCGGGGGGGGAGAGACCCAGTACTTC. Protein sequence: CASSQASGGGETQYF.

V is TRBV29-1 and J is TRBJ2-5; D might be TRBD2 (6 bases). V was cut by 6 bases and J by 5 bases, with 13 bases left in between. This CDR3 region has 12 residues. Germline V gives CDR1 SQVTM, CDR2 ANQGSEA. CDR3 sequence (DNA): TGCAGCGTGGACTACCTCGGGGAGACCCAGTACTTC. The encoded protein is CSVDYLGETQYF. Supplemented by reference TRBV29-1 and TRBJ2-5, the full variable domain reads SAVISQKPSRDICQRGTSLTIQCQVDSQVTMMFWYRQQPGQSLTLIATANQGSEATYESGFVIDKFPISRPNLTFSTLTVSNMSPEDSSIYLCSVDYLGETQYFGPGTRLLVL.